This T cell receptor beta chain was found in a study of T cell repertoires in aging, cancer and after chemotherapy. Study-wide context: Six age groups, ranging from 30 or younger to 70 or older, included the donors. Findings and limits, study-wide: No conclusions about immunological memory after chemotherapy can be drawn from the repertoire data. Compared with age-matched healthy donors, untreated hematological or solid cancer patients showed higher blood TCR clonality. Rebound thymic output was suggested by rising median generation probability during chemotherapy in each cancer cohort.

TCR beta rearrangements were amplified from peripheral blood genomic DNA. Details on this clonotype: Its specificity is unknown.

The CDR3 extends over 14 amino acids. CDR1 and CDR2 from the germline V gene are MNHNY and SVGAGI (reference sequence). V lost 5 bases, J lost 6 bases, and 11 bases lay in between. Rearranged V-D-J TRB sequences were amplified with a mixed TRB-A/B primer pool. TCRdb re-called the multiplex PCR reads through MiXCR, storing one row per CDR3 protein. The data contain around 7,900 distinct CDR3 sequences, over 35% of them singletons. Specimen: blood. The TCR originated in a human donor in good health. The chain has TRBV6-6 and TRBJ1-6; a weak D match, TRBD1 (5 bases). The CDR3 is CASSNRDGNSPLHF. DNA of the CDR3: TGTGCCAGCAGTAACCGGGACGGTAATTCACCCCTCCACTTT.